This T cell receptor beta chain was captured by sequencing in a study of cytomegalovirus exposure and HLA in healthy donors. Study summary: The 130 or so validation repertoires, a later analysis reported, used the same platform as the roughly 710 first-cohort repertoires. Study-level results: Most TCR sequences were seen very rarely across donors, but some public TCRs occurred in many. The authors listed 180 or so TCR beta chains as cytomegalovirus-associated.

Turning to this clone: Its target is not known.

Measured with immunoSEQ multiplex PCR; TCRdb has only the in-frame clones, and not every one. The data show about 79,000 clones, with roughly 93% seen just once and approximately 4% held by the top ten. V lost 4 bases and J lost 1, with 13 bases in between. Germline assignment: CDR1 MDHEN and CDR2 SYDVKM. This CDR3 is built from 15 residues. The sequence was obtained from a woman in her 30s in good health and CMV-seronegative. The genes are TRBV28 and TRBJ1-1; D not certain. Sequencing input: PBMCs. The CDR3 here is CASSSDWAGNTEAFF. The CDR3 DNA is TGTGCCAGCAGTTCGGACTGGGCAGGGAACACTGAAGCTTTCTTT.